The clone carrying this TCR beta chain was picked up many times. One end of the junction varies from germline; a read error may be responsible. The data were taken from a study of regulatory T cells in long-lasting Graves disease. Libraries of TCR beta came from iRepertoire HTBI primers plus Arm-PCR of CDR3 regions. TCRdb recomputed calls from the multiplex PCR reads with MiXCR, one row per CDR3 protein. The sample has 510,000 or so distinct CDR3 sequences; 9.5% to 15% are singletons. The time point was: newly diagnosed GD, antithyroid drugs for less than 3 months. The TCR library was made from RNA extracted from PBMCs. CDR3 length equals 14 residues. The data also belong to a second study, concerning T cells in Graves' hyperthyroidism and ophthalmopathy.

The specimen comprised peripheral blood mononuclear cells (PBMCs), sampled at new diagnosis, from a patient treated with antithyroid drugs. The receptor was isolated from a woman aged 25 to 45 with Graves disease. The chain employs TRBV12-3 or TRBV12-4 and TRBJ2-6; D remains ambiguous. The CDR3 nucleotides read TGTGCCAGCAGCTTAGTCTCTGGGGCCAACGTCCTGACTTTC. It yields the protein CASSLVSGANVLTF.